This T cell receptor (beta chain) was retrieved from a study of blood T cell repertoires in COVID-19. The overall study: Both acute and convalescent COVID-19 samples were obtained from the United States, Italy and Spain. From T cells, B-cell-depleted T cells, or PBMCs came the material, which was cDNA or gDNA.

This clone came up once. The germline V gene has CDR1 SGDLS and CDR2 YYNGEE. The trim removed 3 bases at V and 1 base at J, leaving 6 bases unmatched. The CDR3 sequence is 15 residues long. Authors' methods: Reference gene primer amplification gave estimated nucleated cell counts. The assay was immunoSEQ multiplex PCR, and TCRdb's table has in-frame clones only and misses some. The D gene and trimming were derived from the DNA, and the V and J assignments and clone size from that table. Of 55,000 to 80,000 clones in the sample, roughly 74% were seen once. This receptor was obtained from a woman aged 80 or over with acute or convalescent COVID-19. The chain recombines TRBV9 with TRBJ2-5, with 7 bases lining up with TRBD2. Sample: peripheral blood. CDR3 DNA: TGTGCCAGCAGCGCCGCGGGAGTTAGCCAAGAGACCCAGTACTTC. This codes for CASSAAGVSQETQYF.